This TCR beta chain was captured in a study of blood T cell repertoires in COVID-19. Study-level information: The United States, Italy and Spain provided the acute and convalescent COVID-19 samples. Sources were T cells, B-cell-depleted T cells, or PBMCs; the material itself was cDNA or gDNA.

Participants' reported clinical history set cohort assignment. In the authors' methods: The assay estimated nucleated cells by amplifying reference gene primers. The protocol was immunoSEQ multiplex PCR, while the TCRdb copy is restricted to in-frame clones and leaves out a portion. Clonal size and the V and J genes are those of that table, whereas D and trimming came from the DNA. The sample includes some 370,000 clones, roughly four fifths of them seen just once. V dropped 2 bases and J dropped 2; count of bases not matched to a gene: 3. Germline lookup yields CDR1 SGHRS and CDR2 YFSETQ. The CDR3 is 14 amino acids. A note on this clone: Other DNA sequences in the same sample also yield this CDR3.

Sample: PBMCs or T cells enriched from blood (not recorded which). This sequence was found in a woman between 50 and 59 years old who had recovered from COVID-19. The chain is built from TRBV5-1 and TRBJ1-1, with 7 bases identical to TRBD1. The CDR3 DNA reads TGCGCCAGCAGCTTAACAGGGGAAAACACTGAAGCTTTCTTT. Residues: CASSLTGENTEAFF.